A single sample is the source of the 11 T cell receptor beta chains below, sequenced in a study of blood T cell repertoires in COVID-19. Sequenced by immunoSEQ multiplex PCR; TCRdb stores in-frame clones only, minus some. Among about 270,000 clones listed, 80% to 90% were seen once. The sample taken for sequencing was PBMCs or T cells enriched from blood (not recorded which). The receptors were sampled from a woman between 18 and 29 years old who had recovered from COVID-19.

This clone is a singleton in its sample. The same CDR3 arises from other DNA sequences in this sample as well. The chain joins TRBV5-1 to TRBJ2-3; TRBD2 is a possible D gene (5 bases). Looked up from germline, CDR1 is SGHRS and CDR2 is YFSETQ. The length of the CDR3 is 14 residues. V was shortened by 0 bases and J by 0 bases, with 5 bases between the two germline ends. The CDR3 DNA reads TGCGCCAGCAGCTTGGCGGGGAGCACAGATACGCAGTATTTT. Protein product: CASSLAGSTDTQYF.

The chain links TRBV23-1 to TRBJ1-4; TRBD1 is a possible D gene (5 bases). TRBV23-1 is an open reading frame whose function is uncertain. The CDR3 is made up of 17 amino acids. Deletions cut 3 bases from V and 7 bases from J, with 21 bases between. In DNA form, the CDR3 reads TGCGCCAGCAGTCATCGCGGCGCAGGGATTAGGGGTGAAAAACTGTTTTTT. This sequence encodes CASSHRGAGIRGEKLFF.

The V and J genes are TRBV21-1 and TRBJ1-2; the table's TRBD1 call for D was not verified on the DNA. TRBV21-1 constitutes a pseudogene. This CDR3 comprises 17 residues. CDR3 protein: CASSKKGEGQGIYGYTF. The CDR3 region has the DNA TGTGCCAGCAGCAAAAAAGGGGAAGGACAGGGAATCTATGGCTACACCTTC.

The chain couples TRBV19 to TRBJ1-2, with TRBD1 matching over 7 bases. Per the germline V gene, CDR1 is LNHDA and CDR2 is SQIVND (reference sequence). V lost 4 bases to trimming and J lost 8 bases; unmatched junction nucleotides: 10. The CDR3 covers 14 residues. In nucleotides, the CDR3 is TGTGCCAGTAGTACTCCGACAGGGATGGAAGGCTACACCTTC. It is translated as CASSTPTGMEGYTF. Supplemented by reference TRBV19 and TRBJ1-2, the full variable domain reads DGGITQSPKYLFRKEGQNVTLSCEQNLNHDAMYWYRQDPGQGLRLIYYSQIVNDFQKGDIAEGYSVSREKKESFPLTVTSAQKNPTAFYLCASSTPTGMEGYTFGSGTRLTVV.

The chain uses TRBV2 and TRBJ1-2, with D possibly matching TRBD1 (5 bases). V was clipped by 3 bases and J by 4 bases, with 12 bases between them. The CDR3 is 14 amino acids. Germline CDR1 SNHLY, CDR2 FYNNEI. CDR3 sequence reads: CASSDVGVAYGYTF. In DNA form, the CDR3 reads TGTGCCAGCAGTGACGTAGGGGTGGCCTATGGCTACACCTTC. Combining the CDR3 with reference TRBV2 and TRBJ1-2 gives the whole variable domain EPEVTQTPSHQVTQMGQEVILRCVPISNHLYFYWYRQILGQKVEFLVSFYNNEISEKSEIFDDQFSVERPDGSNFTLKIRSTKLEDSAMYFCASSDVGVAYGYTFGSGTRLTVV.

The J gene is TRBJ2-2, the V gene TRBV19; D may be TRBD2 (8 bases). CDR3 length equals 16 residues. Deletions cut 10 bases from V and 0 bases from J, with 18 bases between. Germline V gene data show CDR1 as LNHDA and CDR2 as SQIVND (reference sequence). The CDR3 protein is CATRGRGAANTGELFF. Here the CDR3 DNA reads TGTGCCACTAGGGGGCGGGGGGCCGCGAACACCGGGGAGCTGTTTTTT.

The gene calls are TRBV11-2 and TRBJ2-1, with TRBD2 identical over 8 bases. CDR3 size: 15 residues. J gave up 5 bases and V 2 bases, and 5 bases lay outside the gene matches. Per the germline V gene, CDR1 is SGHAT and CDR2 is FQNNGV. The DNA for the CDR3 is TGTGCCAGCAGCTTACGCCGGGGGGGCCACAATGAGCAGTTCTTC. Its translation: CASSLRRGGHNEQFF.

This rearrangement joins TRBV12-3 or TRBV12-4 to TRBJ1-1, with D possibly being TRBD1 (6 bases). CDR3 length equals 13 residues. The V gene lost 2 bases and the J gene lost 4 bases, with 8 bases spanning the gap. The CDR3 loop reads CASSLTTGTEAFF. The CDR3 nucleotides are TGTGCCAGCAGTTTAACGACAGGCACTGAAGCTTTCTTT.

Only one count was recorded for this clone. This sequence joins TRBV24-1 and TRBJ1-5, with 8 bases identical to TRBD1. The germline V gene encodes CDR1 KGHDR and CDR2 SFDVKD. The CDR3 has 14 amino acids. V lost 9 bases, J lost 3 bases, and 6 bases stayed unmatched. The CDR3 nucleotides are TGTGCCACCTGGACAGGGAGGGCCAATCAGCCCCAGCATTTT. It translates to CATWTGRANQPQHF.

This clone appeared a few times. The rearrangement joins TRBV6-2 or TRBV6-3 to TRBJ2-5, with D perhaps TRBD1 (6 bases). The CDR3 sequence is 13 residues long. Germline CDR1 is MNHEY and CDR2 is SVGEGT. V was clipped by 0 bases and J by 5 bases, with 7 bases between them. DNA for the CDR3: TGTGCCAGCAGTTACTCCGACAGGGAGACCCAGTACTTC. Its translation: CASSYSDRETQYF.

The V call is TRBV5-1, the J call TRBJ1-2; 11 positions match TRBD1. V dropped 4 bases and J dropped 7; count of bases not matched to a gene: 3. The CDR3 has 13 amino acids. The germline V gene encodes CDR1 SGHRS and CDR2 YFSETQ. CDR3 in DNA: TGCGCCAGCAGCCTTGGACAGGGGGCTGGCTACACCTTC. It encodes CASSLGQGAGYTF.